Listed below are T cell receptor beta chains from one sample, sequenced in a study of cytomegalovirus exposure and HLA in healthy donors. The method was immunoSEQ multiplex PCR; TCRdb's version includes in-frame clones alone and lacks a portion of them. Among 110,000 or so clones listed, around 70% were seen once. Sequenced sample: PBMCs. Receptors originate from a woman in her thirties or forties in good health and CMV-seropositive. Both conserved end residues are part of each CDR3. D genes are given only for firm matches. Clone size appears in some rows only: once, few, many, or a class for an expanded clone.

cdr3_nt: TGCAGCGCTGGAAGAGGGACAACTAGCACAGATACGCAGTATTTT; cdr3_aa: CSAGRGTTSTDTQYF; v_call: TRBV29-1; clone_size: .; j_call: TRBJ2-3; d_call: .
cdr3_nt: TGTGCCAGCAGTTACTCGACGGGGGGTTGGAGCAATGAGCAGTTCTTC; cdr3_aa: CASSYSTGGWSNEQFF; v_call: TRBV6-5; clone_size: .; j_call: TRBJ2-1; d_call: TRBD2
cdr3_nt: TGTGCCAGCAGTTTAAGCCTCCGGAGCACAGATACGCAGTATTTT; cdr3_aa: CASSLSLRSTDTQYF; v_call: TRBV28; clone_size: .; j_call: TRBJ2-3; d_call: .
cdr3_nt: TGTGCCAGCGATGCAGGAAGCTCCTATAATTCACCCCTCCACTTT; cdr3_aa: CASDAGSSYNSPLHF; v_call: TRBV6-1; clone_size: .; j_call: TRBJ1-6; d_call: .
cdr3_nt: TGCGCCAGCAGCCAAGAGGATGCGGGAACTGAAGCTTTCTTT; cdr3_aa: CASSQEDAGTEAFF; v_call: TRBV4-3; clone_size: .; j_call: TRBJ1-1; d_call: .
cdr3_nt: TGTGCCAGCAGTGCGCGACAGGGAGCAAACTATGGCTACACCTTC; cdr3_aa: CASSARQGANYGYTF; v_call: TRBV6-1; clone_size: once; j_call: TRBJ1-2; d_call: TRBD1
cdr3_nt: TGTGCCAGTATGCCCTTGGTCCGGACCGGGGAGCTGTTTTTT; cdr3_aa: CASMPLVRTGELFF; v_call: TRBV19; clone_size: .; j_call: TRBJ2-2; d_call: .
cdr3_nt: TGTGCCAGTAGTATATCCCCCCGGGGGTATTCACCCCTCCACTTT; cdr3_aa: CASSISPRGYSPLHF; v_call: TRBV19; clone_size: few; j_call: TRBJ1-6; d_call: .
cdr3_nt: TGTGCCAGCAGCCGCCAGAGCGGGGGGACTTACAATGAGCAGTTCTTC; cdr3_aa: CASSRQSGGTYNEQFF; v_call: TRBV7-2; clone_size: .; j_call: TRBJ2-1; d_call: TRBD2
cdr3_nt: TGTGCCAGCAGTTTTCGAGGAGCCAGCTCCTACAATGAGCAGTTCTTC; cdr3_aa: CASSFRGASSYNEQFF; v_call: TRBV6-5; clone_size: .; j_call: TRBJ2-1; d_call: .
cdr3_nt: TGCGCCAGCAGCCAAGAGAAGGGGGCGGATACGCAGTATTTT; cdr3_aa: CASSQEKGADTQYF; v_call: TRBV4-3; clone_size: .; j_call: TRBJ2-3; d_call: TRBD1
cdr3_nt: TGTGCCAGCAGCTCGGACAGAAACCTTGAAAAACTGTTTTTT; cdr3_aa: CASSSDRNLEKLFF; v_call: TRBV7-9; clone_size: .; j_call: TRBJ1-4; d_call: .
cdr3_nt: TGTGCCAGCAGTTACGGGGGACAGCCCTATGGCTACACCTTC; cdr3_aa: CASSYGGQPYGYTF; v_call: TRBV6-5; clone_size: few; j_call: TRBJ1-2; d_call: TRBD1
cdr3_nt: TGTTCCAGCAGCCCGAACCTCGGGACAGGGTCTCGGGAGCAGTACTTC; cdr3_aa: CSSSPNLGTGSREQYF; v_call: TRBV7-9; clone_size: .; j_call: TRBJ2-7; d_call: TRBD1
cdr3_nt: TGTGCCAGCAGGGGTCTGACGGGTAGCAATCAGCCCCAGCATTTT; cdr3_aa: CASRGLTGSNQPQHF; v_call: TRBV2; clone_size: .; j_call: TRBJ1-5; d_call: .
cdr3_nt: TGTGCCAGCAGCACACAGGGGGCCGTCTCTGGAAACACCATATATTTT; cdr3_aa: CASSTQGAVSGNTIYF; v_call: TRBV9; clone_size: .; j_call: TRBJ1-3; d_call: TRBD1
cdr3_nt: TGTGCCACCTTACGCGACAGCTATTCGGAGACCCAGTACTTC; cdr3_aa: CATLRDSYSETQYF; v_call: TRBV6-1; clone_size: .; j_call: TRBJ2-5; d_call: .
cdr3_nt: TGTGCCAGCAGCCTCTGGACAGACACTGAAGCTTTCTTT; cdr3_aa: CASSLWTDTEAFF; v_call: TRBV9; clone_size: .; j_call: TRBJ1-1; d_call: .
cdr3_nt: TGTGCAAGTCGCTTCAAGGAGGCGACTGTTCGAGCACACACAGATACGCAGTATTTT; cdr3_aa: CASRFKEATVRAHTDTQYF; v_call: TRBV12-2; clone_size: few; j_call: TRBJ2-3; d_call: .
cdr3_nt: TGTGCCAGCAGTTACGCAGACAGGGGCACCGGGGAGCTGTTTTTT; cdr3_aa: CASSYADRGTGELFF; v_call: TRBV6-6; clone_size: .; j_call: TRBJ2-2; d_call: TRBD1
cdr3_nt: TGCGCCAGCAGCCAAGACCTGTCAGGGAACGAGCAGTACTTC; cdr3_aa: CASSQDLSGNEQYF; v_call: TRBV4-3; clone_size: .; j_call: TRBJ2-7; d_call: .
cdr3_nt: TGTGCCAGCAGTTGGAGGGGCGGGGGGCAGCCCCAGCATTTT; cdr3_aa: CASSWRGGGQPQHF; v_call: TRBV27; clone_size: .; j_call: TRBJ1-5; d_call: .
cdr3_nt: TGTGCCAGCAGCCCGCGGGCTAGTGGGGACAGGGGCCTCGAGCAGTACTTC; cdr3_aa: CASSPRASGDRGLEQYF; v_call: TRBV21-1; clone_size: .; j_call: TRBJ2-7; d_call: .
cdr3_nt: TGCGCCAGCAGCCCCCTGGGGCGGGGGGGCTACGAGCAGTACTTC; cdr3_aa: CASSPLGRGGYEQYF; v_call: TRBV4-3; clone_size: .; j_call: TRBJ2-7; d_call: TRBD2
cdr3_nt: TGTGCCAGCAGTGAAGGGGGGACAGGGTTGACCCAGTACTTC; cdr3_aa: CASSEGGTGLTQYF; v_call: TRBV6-1; clone_size: .; j_call: TRBJ2-5; d_call: TRBD1
cdr3_nt: TGTGCCAGCTCACGCCAAGTCCTAGACAATGAGCAGTTCTTC; cdr3_aa: CASSRQVLDNEQFF; v_call: TRBV18; clone_size: .; j_call: TRBJ2-1; d_call: .
cdr3_nt: TGTGCCAGCAGCCCCTCCGCAGTCCATAGCAATCAGCCCCAGCATTTT; cdr3_aa: CASSPSAVHSNQPQHF; v_call: TRBV7-8; clone_size: .; j_call: TRBJ1-5; d_call: .
cdr3_nt: TGCGCCAGCAGCTTGGTGACAGCCCCCGGGGAGCTGTTTTTT; cdr3_aa: CASSLVTAPGELFF; v_call: TRBV5-1; clone_size: .; j_call: TRBJ2-2; d_call: .